This TCR beta chain came from a study of blood T cell repertoires in COVID-19. Study overall: Donors in the United States, Italy and Spain gave samples during acute or convalescent COVID-19. Sources were T cells, B-cell-depleted T cells, or PBMCs; the material itself was cDNA or gDNA.

Germline V CDR1 and CDR2: KGHDR, SFDVKD. V lost 4 bases to trimming and J lost 1 base; unmatched junction nucleotides: 3. This CDR3 is 16 amino acids long. In the original processing: Amplifying reference gene primers gave estimates of nucleated cell counts. Data came from immunoSEQ multiplex PCR; TCRdb stores just in-frame clones and leaves some out. V and J calls and clone size are as listed in that table; D and trimming were resolved from the DNA. The sample includes 300,000 to 450,000 clones, over 75% seen only once; the top ten take roughly 1%. The cohort comprised adults aged about 18 to 90 years residing in about two dozen US areas.

The sample consisted of PBMCs or T cells enriched from blood (not recorded which). The chain has TRBV24-1 and TRBJ1-5; TRBD1 aligns across 10 bases. The TCR was taken from a man aged 18 to 35 who had recovered from COVID-19. The CDR3 DNA follows: TGTGCCACCAGTGAAGGGACAGGGGCCAGCAATCAGCCCCAGCATTTT. The encoded protein is CATSEGTGASNQPQHF.